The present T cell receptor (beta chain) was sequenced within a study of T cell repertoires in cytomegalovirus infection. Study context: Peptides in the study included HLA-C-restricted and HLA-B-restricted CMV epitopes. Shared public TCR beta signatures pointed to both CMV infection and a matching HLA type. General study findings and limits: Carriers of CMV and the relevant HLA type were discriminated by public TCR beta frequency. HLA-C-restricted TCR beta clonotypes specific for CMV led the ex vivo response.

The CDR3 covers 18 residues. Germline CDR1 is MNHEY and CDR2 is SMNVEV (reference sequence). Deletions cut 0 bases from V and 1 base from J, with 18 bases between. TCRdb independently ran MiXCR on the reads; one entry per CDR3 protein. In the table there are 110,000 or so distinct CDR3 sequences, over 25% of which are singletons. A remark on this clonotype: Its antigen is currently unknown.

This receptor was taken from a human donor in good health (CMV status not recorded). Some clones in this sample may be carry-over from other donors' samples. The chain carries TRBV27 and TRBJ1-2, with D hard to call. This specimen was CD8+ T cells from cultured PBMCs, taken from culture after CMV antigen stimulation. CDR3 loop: CASSLSYSARSFNYGYTF. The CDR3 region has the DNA TGTGCCAGCAGTTTATCTTATTCCGCCCGGTCGTTTAACTATGGCTACACCTTC.